This TCR beta chain emerged from a study of blood T cells in healthy people across ages. The study's findings and limits: Long-lived donors exceeded aged donors in naive CD4+ cells and diversity.

Primed by a sample-barcoded 5' primer and a J-beta primer mix, a second PCR proceeded for roughly 7 to 11 cycles. TCRdb used MiXCR to reprocess the 5' RACE reads, holding one entry per CDR3 protein. The data show some 1.5 million distinct CDR3 sequences, with under 30% seen just once and 7% to 9% held by the top ten. Individuals who donated were healthy Caucasians from Russia aged about 6 to 100. As regards this clonotype: The antigen remains undetermined. At one end the junction does not follow the germline gene, possibly because of a read error.

The CDR3 loop spans 14 amino acids. Germline V CDR1 and CDR2: SGHTA, FQGNSA. This sequence joins TRBV7-2 and TRBJ2-2; D gene ambiguous. Sequenced input: blood. The sequence was obtained from a woman aged 30 to 39 in good health. The CDR3 loop reads CASSLVMVTGELFF. CDR3 sequence (DNA): TGTGCCAGTAGCTTAGTAATGGTCACCGGGGAGCTGTTTTTT.